This passage covers 29 T cell receptor beta chains from one sample sequenced in a study of blood T cell repertoires in COVID-19. Libraries were prepared by immunoSEQ multiplex PCR; TCRdb keeps only in-frame clonotypes and omits some of them. The table lists around 250,000 clones, 65% to 85% of them singletons. The sample taken for sequencing was peripheral blood. The receptors derive from an elderly man with acute or convalescent COVID-19.

The chain carries TRBV7-3 and TRBJ2-5; 8 bases are a match to TRBD1. V was pared by 2 bases and J by 4 bases, with 3 bases of the junction left unmatched. CDR3 length equals 14 residues. CDR1 is SGHTA, CDR2 FQGTGA, per germline. The CDR3 is CASSLSGGSETQYF. The CDR3 nucleotides are TGTGCCAGCAGCTTATCAGGGGGCTCAGAGACCCAGTACTTC.

The CDR3 loop reads CASSLGGTGTATNEKLFF. In nucleotides, the CDR3 is TGCGCCAGCAGCTTGGGCGGGACCGGAACTGCAACTAATGAAAAACTGTTTTTT. The chain links TRBV5-1 to TRBJ1-4; possibly TRBD1 for D (5 bases). V lost 0 bases and J lost 0, with 15 bases in between. From germline, CDR1 is SGHRS and CDR2 YFSETQ. The CDR3 contains 18 residues.

V usage is TRBV27 and J usage is TRBJ1-2; 8 bases are shared with TRBD1. Losses at the gene ends were 6 bases for V and 8 bases for J; bases not matched to a gene: 5. CDR3 size: 12 residues. Germline V lookup: CDR1 MNHEY, CDR2 SMNVEV (reference sequence). This chain's CDR3 is CASSRQGYGYTF. Written as DNA, the CDR3 is TGTGCCAGCAGCAGACAGGGGTACGGCTACACCTTC.

There are many counts of this clone. The V and J genes are TRBV19 and TRBJ1-1, with a weak D call TRBD1 (5 bases). Germline V lookup: CDR1 LNHDA, CDR2 SQIVND (reference sequence). V lost 4 bases and J lost 0, with 18 bases in between. This CDR3 spans 17 amino acids. CDR3 region: CASSTRFPTEMNTEAFF. The CDR3 nucleotides read TGTGCCAGTAGTACAAGATTTCCGACAGAAATGAACACTGAAGCTTTCTTT. The full variable domain, its missing parts supplied by reference TRBV19 and TRBJ1-1, is DGGITQSPKYLFRKEGQNVTLSCEQNLNHDAMYWYRQDPGQGLRLIYYSQIVNDFQKGDIAEGYSVSREKKESFPLTVTSAQKNPTAFYLCASSTRFPTEMNTEAFFGQGTRLTVV.

J is TRBJ2-3 and V is TRBV28; weak D call: TRBD2 (6 bases). Trimming left V 6 bases short and J 0 bases short, with 16 bases between. The CDR3 is 16 amino acids. Germline CDR1 reads MDHEN; CDR2 reads SYDVKM. The CDR3 region is CASRPGGAASTDTQYF. The DNA of the CDR3 is TGTGCCAGCAGGCCCGGGGGAGCGGCTAGCACAGATACGCAGTATTTT.

V is TRBV5-1 and J is TRBJ2-1; 8 nucleotides agree with TRBD2. The CDR3 covers 13 residues. Germline CDR1 reads SGHRS; CDR2 reads YFSETQ. J was trimmed by 5 bases and V by 4 bases; bases with no gene match: 2. The CDR3: CASSRGGNNEQFF. The CDR3 bases are TGCGCCAGCAGCCGCGGGGGGAACAATGAGCAGTTCTTC.

V gene TRBV3-1 (or the pseudogene TRBV3-2) combines with J gene TRBJ2-3; TRBD2 matches 16 bases. This CDR3 has 17 amino acids. Germline CDR1 LGHDT, CDR2 YNNKEL (reference sequence). J lost 10 bases, V lost 5 bases, and 12 bases had no gene match. CDR3: CASSATSTGTSGGAQYF. The CDR3 nucleotides are TGTGCCAGCAGCGCTACCTCCACCGGGACTAGCGGGGGGGCGCAGTATTTT.

The chain couples TRBV9 to TRBJ2-1; TRBD2 matches at 14 bases. CDR1 and CDR2 from the germline V gene are SGDLS and YYNGEE. CDR3 size: 15 residues. The trim removed 5 bases at V and 4 bases at J, leaving 2 bases unmatched. The CDR3 is CASSGTSGGYNEQFF. The CDR3 coding sequence is TGTGCCAGCAGTGGGACTAGCGGGGGATACAATGAGCAGTTCTTC.

The chain couples TRBV27 to TRBJ2-5; D gene uncertain. The CDR3 loop spans 10 amino acids. Per germline, CDR1 MNHEY and CDR2 SMNVEV (reference sequence). Trimming cost V 3 bases and J 11 bases, with 7 bases left between them. CDR3 sequence reads: CASSFVSQYF. For the CDR3, the DNA is TGTGCCAGCAGTTTTGTTTCTCAGTACTTC.

The V call is TRBV28, the J call TRBJ2-7, with 8 nucleotides matching TRBD2. With 6 bases clipped from V and 3 bases from J, the junction kept 7 bases outside the gene matches. The germline V gene has CDR1 MDHEN and CDR2 SYDVKM. This CDR3 is built from 14 residues. CDR3 in DNA: TGTGCCAGCAGGGACTCCCGGGGGGGCTACGAGCAGTACTTC. Its translation: CASRDSRGGYEQYF.

The rearrangement links TRBV5-5 to TRBJ1-6; D is ambiguous. Germline CDR1 is SGHKS and CDR2 is YYEKEE (reference sequence). The CDR3 length is 15 residues. V was clipped by 0 bases and J by 8 bases, with 12 bases between them. The CDR3 nucleotides read TGTGCCAGCAGCTTGGCCGGCGGGAATTATTCACCCCTCCACTTT. It codes for CASSLAGGNYSPLHF.

The DNA of the CDR3 is TGCGCCAGCAGCTCTGCCGGGACAGGGTACTCCGGGGAGCTGTTTTTT. Its translation is CASSSAGTGYSGELFF. The gene calls are TRBV5-1 and TRBJ2-2, with 9 bases aligning to TRBD1. V lost 3 bases, J lost 6 bases, and 9 bases stayed unmatched. The CDR3 spans 16 residues. From germline, CDR1 is SGHRS and CDR2 YFSETQ.

This clone appeared a few times. The chain carries TRBV30 and TRBJ1-4; D is unresolved. The CDR3 is 11 amino acids. Germline lookup yields CDR1 GTSNPN and CDR2 SVGIG (reference sequence). The ends were cut back, 5 bases at V and 8 bases at J, with 9 bases in the middle. The CDR3 here is CAWERGEKLFF. The CDR3 nucleotides are TGTGCCTGGGAGAGAGGGGAAAAACTGTTTTTT. Variable domain in full (rest from reference TRBV30 and TRBJ1-4): SQTIHQWPATLVQPVGSPLSLECTVEGTSNPNLYWYRQAAGRGLQLLFYSVGIGQISSEVPQNLSASRPQDRQFILSSKKLLLSDSGFYLCAWERGEKLFFGSGTQLSVL.

V usage is TRBV3-1 (or the pseudogene TRBV3-2) and J usage is TRBJ1-4, with D perhaps TRBD1 (5 bases). CDR1 LGHDT and CDR2 YNNKEL come from the germline V gene (reference sequence). V lost 3 bases and J 7 bases, leaving 15 bases between the germline ends. This CDR3 is built from 15 residues. The CDR3 nucleotides are TGTGCCAGCAGCCACTCCAGAGGAGGGGTTGAAAAACTGTTTTTT. It encodes CASSHSRGGVEKLFF.

The chain employs TRBV5-1 and TRBJ2-3, with 10 bases identical to TRBD2. The V gene's germline CDR1 is SGHRS and CDR2 YFSETQ. The V gene end was trimmed by 5 bases and the J gene end by 0 bases; junction bases not matched to a gene: 12. The CDR3 runs to 18 residues. This chain's CDR3 is CASSYQRGGLGSTDTQYF. The CDR3 DNA sequence: TGCGCCAGCAGTTACCAGCGGGGGGGCTTGGGTAGCACAGATACGCAGTATTTT.

The chain recombines TRBV18 with TRBJ1-4; D gene unclear. The V end was cut by 0 bases, the J end by 8 bases, with 7 bases between. Germline CDR1 is KGHSH and CDR2 is LQKENI. The CDR3 loop spans 13 amino acids. The DNA for the CDR3 is TGTGCCAGCTCACCACCCGTGGCCGAAAAACTGTTTTTT. Amino acid sequence: CASSPPVAEKLFF.

The chain carries TRBV6-2 or TRBV6-3 and TRBJ2-5, with 12 nucleotides matching TRBD2. The CDR3 length is 17 residues. V was pared by 6 bases and J by 7 bases, with 15 bases of the junction left unmatched. Germline V CDR1 and CDR2: MNHEY, SVGEGT. The CDR3, as DNA: TGTGCCAGCAGCCCTATCTCTAGCGGGAGGGAAGTCGGGACCCAGTACTTC. Translated: CASSPISSGREVGTQYF.

This clone was seen just once. The chain couples TRBV18 to TRBJ1-5; 11 nucleotides line up with TRBD1. Germline V gene sequence: CDR1 KGHSH, CDR2 LQKENI. J was trimmed by 3 bases and V by 5 bases; bases with no gene match: 6. The CDR3 consists of 16 residues. The chain's CDR3 is CASSYRDRGNNQPQHF. The CDR3 nucleotides read TGTGCCAGCTCATACCGGGACAGGGGGAACAATCAGCCCCAGCATTTT.

This sequence joins TRBV7-9 and TRBJ2-2; perhaps TRBD1 as D (5 bases). The CDR3 length is 18 residues. V was shortened by 5 bases and J by 0 bases, with 19 bases between the two germline ends. Germline CDR1 is SEHNR and CDR2 is FQNEAQ (reference sequence). The CDR3 protein is CASSPRVDSISNTGELFF. CDR3 nucleotides: TGTGCCAGCAGCCCTAGAGTAGACAGTATCTCGAACACCGGGGAGCTGTTTTTT. The entire variable domain, with the rest obtained from reference TRBV7-9 and TRBJ2-2, is as follows: DTGVSQNPRHKITKRGQNVTFRCDPISEHNRLYWYRQTLGQGPEFLTYFQNEAQLEKSRLLSDRFSAERPKGSFSTLEIQRTEQGDSAMYLCASSPRVDSISNTGELFFGEGSRLTVL.

V is TRBV11-2 and J is TRBJ2-7; TRBD2 agrees at 7 bases. Germline CDR1 and CDR2: SGHAT and FQNNGV. Trimming cost V 0 bases and J 7 bases; bases outside gene matches: 3. The CDR3 totals 13 residues. The CDR3, as DNA: TGTGCCAGCAGCTTAGACCCCGGGGGGGAGCAGTACTTC. Its protein is CASSLDPGGEQYF.

In this sample, this clone turned up a few times. J is TRBJ2-1 and V is TRBV11-2; maybe TRBD2 (5 bases). V dropped 8 bases and J dropped 0 bases, with 14 bases sitting between them. Germline V gene lookup returns CDR1 SGHAT and CDR2 FQNNGV. This CDR3 has 15 residues. The CDR3, as DNA: TGTGCCAGCGGCAAGGACGACTACTCCTACAATGAGCAGTTCTTC. Protein sequence: CASGKDDYSYNEQFF.

The rearrangement links TRBV5-1 to TRBJ1-4; possible D gene TRBD1, 5 bases. Trimming stripped 0 bases from V and 8 bases from J, with 17 bases between. Germline values: CDR1 SGHRS, CDR2 YFSETQ. This CDR3 contains 16 residues. Here the CDR3 DNA reads TGCGCCAGCAGCTTGGGCGACAGAAAAGGGAGGGAAAAACTGTTTTTT. Its protein product is CASSLGDRKGREKLFF.

This clone was observed a single time. The CDR3 DNA reads as TGTGCCAGCAGCCAAGATGCAGGGGCCGGTGGCTACACCTTC. Protein: CASSQDAGAGGYTF. The V call is TRBV3-1 (or the pseudogene TRBV3-2), the J call TRBJ1-2, with D tentatively TRBD1 (6 bases). V was cut by 0 bases and J by 7 bases, with 12 bases left in between. CDR1 is LGHDT and CDR2 is YNNKEL in the germline V gene (reference sequence). There are 14 residues in the CDR3.

Remarks on this clone: The same CDR3 can be traced to other DNA sequences in this sample. This chain uses TRBV28 with TRBJ1-2, with TRBD1 matching over 8 bases. V was pared by 5 bases and J by 8 bases, with 4 bases of the junction left unmatched. The CDR3 totals 12 residues. Germline CDR1 and CDR2: MDHEN and SYDVKM. The CDR3: CASSRQGWGYTF. The CDR3 DNA reads as TGTGCCAGCAGTAGACAGGGGTGGGGCTACACCTTC.

This CDR3 is CASSERGTGEQFF. CDR3 DNA sequence: TGTGCCAGCAGTGAACGGGGGACAGGGGAGCAGTTCTTC. This chain connects TRBV6-1 to TRBJ2-1; 9 positions match TRBD1. V lost 2 bases, J lost 10 bases, and 3 bases stayed unmatched. The CDR3 loop spans 13 amino acids. Germline loops: CDR1 MNHNS, CDR2 SASEGT.

This chain uses TRBV7-9 with TRBJ2-3, with no clear D. The CDR3 runs to 14 residues. Germline V gives CDR1 SEHNR, CDR2 FQNEAQ (reference sequence). The V end lost 1 base, the J end lost 6 bases, and 11 bases lay between the germline ends. The CDR3 nucleotides are TGTGCCAGCAGCTTAGTCGCGGCCCCGGATACGCAGTATTTT. Amino acid sequence: CASSLVAAPDTQYF. Full variable domain (remainder filled in from reference TRBV7-9 and TRBJ2-3): DTGVSQNPRHKITKRGQNVTFRCDPISEHNRLYWYRQTLGQGPEFLTYFQNEAQLEKSRLLSDRFSAERPKGSFSTLEIQRTEQGDSAMYLCASSLVAAPDTQYFGPGTRLTVL.

This clone was observed a handful of times. DNA for the CDR3: TGTGCCAGCTCACCACCCTGGGCTACCGGGGAGCTGTTTTTT. It translates to CASSPPWATGELFF. The gene calls are TRBV18 and TRBJ2-2; D is unresolved. The CDR3 length is 14 residues. Germline loops: CDR1 KGHSH, CDR2 LQKENI. V shed 0 bases and J shed 5 bases, with 7 bases lying between them.

This clone showed up just a few times. This sequence joins TRBV7-6 and TRBJ1-4; 7 positions match TRBD1. V trimming: 5 bases; J trimming: 7 bases; junction bases outside the gene matches: 10. This CDR3 comprises 15 residues. Germline V CDR1 and CDR2: SGHVS, FNYEAQ. Here the CDR3 reads CASSRQGGSGEKLFF. In DNA form, the CDR3 reads TGTGCCAGCAGCCGACAGGGCGGATCAGGTGAAAAACTGTTTTTT.

This clone was observed a handful of times. The chain combines TRBV28 with TRBJ2-7, with 8 bases matching TRBD2. This CDR3 is built from 14 residues. The V and J ends lost 6 bases and 4 bases, in that order; junction bases with no gene match: 8. Germline CDR1 reads MDHEN; CDR2 reads SYDVKM. CDR3 sequence reads: CASRPSGGDYEQYF. CDR3 nucleotide sequence: TGTGCCAGCAGACCAAGCGGGGGTGATTACGAGCAGTACTTC. The full variable domain, completed using reference TRBV28 and TRBJ2-7, is DVKVTQSSRYLVKRTGEKVFLECVQDMDHENMFWYRQDPGLGLRLIYFSYDVKMKEKGDIPEGYSVSREKKERFSLILESASTNQTSMYLCASRPSGGDYEQYFGPGTRLTVT.